The entry that follows covers one TCR beta chain sequence. The target antigen is unknown. The data are from a study of cytomegalovirus exposure and HLA in healthy donors. The PCR contained 60 Vbeta and 13 Jbeta primers. Assay used: immunoSEQ multiplex PCR; TCRdb lists only in-frame clones, some missing. Of about 160,000 clones in the sample, 75% to 90% were seen once. Donors had nominal health at sampling but likely had unrecorded immune exposures. Per germline, CDR1 SGHDT and CDR2 YYEEEE. The V and J ends lost 7 bases and 4 bases respectively, with 16 bases between them. The CDR3 loop spans 14 amino acids. Study-wide points: Over 150 TCR beta chains were listed as cytomegalovirus-associated. Rates of TCR association differed by HLA locus in a later analysis, with DRB1 highest and HLA-C lowest.

V gene TRBV5-6 combines with J gene TRBJ2-3; tentatively, D is TRBD2 (6 bases). The sample taken for sequencing was PBMCs. The sequence came from a boy aged 2 to 10 in good health and CMV-seronegative. CDR3 bases: TGTGCCAGCGGGCGGGATCTAGGTGCAGATACGCAGTATTTT. Protein sequence: CASGRDLGADTQYF.